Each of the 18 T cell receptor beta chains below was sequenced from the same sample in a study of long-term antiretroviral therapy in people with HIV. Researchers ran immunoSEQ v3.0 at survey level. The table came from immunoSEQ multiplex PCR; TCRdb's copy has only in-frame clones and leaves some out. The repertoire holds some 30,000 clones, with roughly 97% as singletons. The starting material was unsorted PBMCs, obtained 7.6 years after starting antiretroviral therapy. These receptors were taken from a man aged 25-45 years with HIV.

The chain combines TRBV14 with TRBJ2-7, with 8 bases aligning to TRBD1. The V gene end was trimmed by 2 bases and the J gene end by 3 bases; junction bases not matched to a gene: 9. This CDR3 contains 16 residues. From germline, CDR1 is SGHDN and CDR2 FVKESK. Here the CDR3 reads CASSQLTGTGIYEQYF. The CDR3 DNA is TGTGCCAGCAGCCAATTAACCGGGACAGGTATCTACGAGCAGTACTTC.

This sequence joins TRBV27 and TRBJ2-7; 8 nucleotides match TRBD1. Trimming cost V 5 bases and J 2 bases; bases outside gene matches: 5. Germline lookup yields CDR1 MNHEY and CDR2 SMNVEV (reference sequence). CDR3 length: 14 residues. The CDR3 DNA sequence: TGTGCCAGCAGTAAGGACAGGGTAACCTACGAGCAGTACTTC. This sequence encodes CASSKDRVTYEQYF.

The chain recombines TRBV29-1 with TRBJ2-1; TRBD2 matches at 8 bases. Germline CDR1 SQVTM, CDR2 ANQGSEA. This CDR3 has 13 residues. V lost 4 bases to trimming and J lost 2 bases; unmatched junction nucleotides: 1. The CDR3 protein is CSVAGGAYNEQFF. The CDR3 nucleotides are TGCAGCGTTGCGGGAGGGGCCTACAATGAGCAGTTCTTC.

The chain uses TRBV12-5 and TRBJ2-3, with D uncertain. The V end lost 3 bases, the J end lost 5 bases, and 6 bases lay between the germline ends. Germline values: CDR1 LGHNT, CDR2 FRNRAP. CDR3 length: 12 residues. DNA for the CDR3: TGTGCTAGTGGTTTCGATAGAGATACGCAGTATTTT. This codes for CASGFDRDTQYF.

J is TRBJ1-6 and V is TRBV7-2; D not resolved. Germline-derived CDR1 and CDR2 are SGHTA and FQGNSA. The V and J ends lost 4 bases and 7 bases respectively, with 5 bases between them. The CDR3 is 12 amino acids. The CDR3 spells CASSWVNSPLHF. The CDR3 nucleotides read TGTGCCAGCAGCTGGGTGAATTCACCCCTCCACTTT.

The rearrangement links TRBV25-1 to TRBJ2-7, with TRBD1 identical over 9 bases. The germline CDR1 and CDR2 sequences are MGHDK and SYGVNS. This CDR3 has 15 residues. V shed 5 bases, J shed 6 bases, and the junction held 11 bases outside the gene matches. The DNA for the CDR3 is TGTGCCAGCAGTCCCTTCGGGACAGGGAGTGTCGAGCAGTACTTC. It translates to CASSPFGTGSVEQYF.

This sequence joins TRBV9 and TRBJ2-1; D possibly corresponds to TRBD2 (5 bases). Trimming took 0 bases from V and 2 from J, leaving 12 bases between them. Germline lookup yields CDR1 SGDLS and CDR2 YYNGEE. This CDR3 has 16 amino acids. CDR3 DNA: TGTGCCAGCAGCGTAGACGCGGGCCCGGCCTACAATGAGCAGTTCTTC. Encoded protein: CASSVDAGPAYNEQFF.

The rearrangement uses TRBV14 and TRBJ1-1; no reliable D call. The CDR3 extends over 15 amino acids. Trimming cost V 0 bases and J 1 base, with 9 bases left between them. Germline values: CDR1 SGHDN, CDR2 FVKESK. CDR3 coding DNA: TGTGCCAGCAGCCAAGAGTATGGGGAGAACACTGAAGCTTTCTTT. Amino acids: CASSQEYGENTEAFF.

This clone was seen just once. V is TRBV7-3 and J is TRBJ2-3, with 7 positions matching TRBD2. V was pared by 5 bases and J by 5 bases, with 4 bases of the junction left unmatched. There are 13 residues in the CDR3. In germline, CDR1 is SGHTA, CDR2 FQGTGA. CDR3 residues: CASSIWGGDTQYF. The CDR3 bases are TGTGCCAGCAGCATCTGGGGGGGAGATACGCAGTATTTT.

CDR3: CASSGQGPFYGYTF. The CDR3 nucleotides read TGTGCCAGCAGCGGACAGGGACCATTCTATGGCTACACCTTC. The V gene is TRBV27, the J gene TRBJ1-2; 8 positions match TRBD1. Germline CDR1 reads MNHEY; CDR2 reads SMNVEV (reference sequence). Trimming at V came to 6 bases and at J to 4 bases, leaving 7 bases not matched to a gene. CDR3 length: 14 amino acids.

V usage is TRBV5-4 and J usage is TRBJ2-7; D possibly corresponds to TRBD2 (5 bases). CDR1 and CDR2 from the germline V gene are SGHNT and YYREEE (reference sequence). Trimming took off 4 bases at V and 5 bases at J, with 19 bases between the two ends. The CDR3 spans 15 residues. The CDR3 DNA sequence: TGTGCCAGCAGCCCCGGACTCGAATCAGCCAACGAGCAGTACTTC. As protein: CASSPGLESANEQYF.

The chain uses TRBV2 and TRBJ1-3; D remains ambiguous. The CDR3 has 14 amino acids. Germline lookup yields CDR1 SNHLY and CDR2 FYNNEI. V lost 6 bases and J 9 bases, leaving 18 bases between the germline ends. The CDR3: CASRKEIVSGTIYF. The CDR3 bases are TGTGCCAGCAGGAAGGAAATCGTATCCGGCACCATATATTTT.

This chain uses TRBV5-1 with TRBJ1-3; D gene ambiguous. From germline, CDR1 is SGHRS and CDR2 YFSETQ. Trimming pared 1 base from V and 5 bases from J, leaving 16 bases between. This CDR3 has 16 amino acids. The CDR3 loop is CASSLRPGIQRNTIYF. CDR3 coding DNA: TGCGCCAGCAGCTTGAGGCCGGGGATACAGAGAAACACCATATATTTT.

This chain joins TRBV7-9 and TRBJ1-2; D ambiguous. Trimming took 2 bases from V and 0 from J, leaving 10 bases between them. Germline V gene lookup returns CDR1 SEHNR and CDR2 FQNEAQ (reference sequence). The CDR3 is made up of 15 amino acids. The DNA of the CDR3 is TGTGCCAGCAGCTTATCCCCAGAATCTAACTATGGCTACACCTTC. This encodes CASSLSPESNYGYTF.

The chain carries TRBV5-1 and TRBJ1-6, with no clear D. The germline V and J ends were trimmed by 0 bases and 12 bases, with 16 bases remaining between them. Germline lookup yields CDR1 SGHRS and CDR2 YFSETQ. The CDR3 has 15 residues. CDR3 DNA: TGCGCCAGCAGCTTGGTGGGGAACTCTTTAGAACCCCTCCACTTT. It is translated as CASSLVGNSLEPLHF.

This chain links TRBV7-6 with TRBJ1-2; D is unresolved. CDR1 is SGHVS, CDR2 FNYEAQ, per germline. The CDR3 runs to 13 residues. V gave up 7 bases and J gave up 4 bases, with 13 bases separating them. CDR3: CASTPGVGYGYTF. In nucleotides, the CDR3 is TGTGCCAGCACCCCCGGGGTTGGCTATGGCTACACCTTC.

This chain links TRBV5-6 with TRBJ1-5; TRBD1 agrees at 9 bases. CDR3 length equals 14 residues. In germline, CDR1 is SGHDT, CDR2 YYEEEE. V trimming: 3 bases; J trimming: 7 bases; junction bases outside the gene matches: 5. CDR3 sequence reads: CASSWGQGRQPQHF. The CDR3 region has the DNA TGTGCCAGCAGCTGGGGACAGGGCAGGCAGCCCCAGCATTTT. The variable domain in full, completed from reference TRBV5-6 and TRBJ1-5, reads DAGVTQSPTHLIKTRGQQVTLRCSPKSGHDTVSWYQQALGQGPQFIFQYYEEEERQRGNFPDRFSGHQFPNYSSELNVNALLLGDSALYLCASSWGQGRQPQHFGDGTRLSIL.

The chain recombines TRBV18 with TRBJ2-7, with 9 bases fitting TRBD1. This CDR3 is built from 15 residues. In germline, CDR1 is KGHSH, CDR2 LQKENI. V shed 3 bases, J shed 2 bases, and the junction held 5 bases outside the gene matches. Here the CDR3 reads CASSPGTGNTYEQYF. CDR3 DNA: TGTGCCAGCTCACCCGGGACAGGGAATACCTACGAGCAGTACTTC.